This T cell receptor (beta chain) was profiled in a study of T cells expressing NK-cell markers. Broader study findings: Dominance of the CD3+CD56-NKG2C+ fraction by these clonotypes also held in several donors.

Of note for this clonotype: The antigen is undetermined.

TCRdb processed the 5' RACE reads again and assigns one entry to each CDR3 protein, with no DNA. This sample carries about 260,000 distinct CDR3 sequences, with around 4.3% going to the ten biggest clones. Looked up from germline, CDR1 is LNHNV and CDR2 is YYDKDF (reference sequence). CDR3 size: 15 residues. The rearrangement links TRBV15 to TRBJ2-2; TCRdb designates TRBD1, a call that cannot be tested without DNA. The sequencing input was blood T cells: a sorted CD56 or NKG2C T cell subset, CD4+ or CD8+ T cells, or bulk PBMC T cells (not recorded which). This receptor was taken from a woman aged 18-70 years in good health. The CDR3 loop reads CATSRDQGVSGELFF.